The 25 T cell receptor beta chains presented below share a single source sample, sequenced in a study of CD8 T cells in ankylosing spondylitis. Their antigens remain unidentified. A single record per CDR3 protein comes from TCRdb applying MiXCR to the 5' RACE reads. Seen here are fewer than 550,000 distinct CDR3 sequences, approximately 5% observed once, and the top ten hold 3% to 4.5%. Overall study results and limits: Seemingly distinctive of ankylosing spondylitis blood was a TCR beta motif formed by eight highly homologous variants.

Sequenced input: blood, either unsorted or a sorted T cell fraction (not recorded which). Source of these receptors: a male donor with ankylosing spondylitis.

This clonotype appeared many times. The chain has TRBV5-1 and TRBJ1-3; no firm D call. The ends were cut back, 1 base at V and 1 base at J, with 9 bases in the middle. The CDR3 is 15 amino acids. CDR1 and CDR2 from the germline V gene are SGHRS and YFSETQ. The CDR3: CASSLTPRSGNTIYF. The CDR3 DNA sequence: TGCGCCAGCAGCTTGACACCCCGTTCTGGAAACACCATATATTTT.

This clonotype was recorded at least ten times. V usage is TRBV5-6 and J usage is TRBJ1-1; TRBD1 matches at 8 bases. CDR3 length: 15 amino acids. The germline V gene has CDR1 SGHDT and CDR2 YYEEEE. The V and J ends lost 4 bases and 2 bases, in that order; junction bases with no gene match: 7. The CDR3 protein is CASSAGQGHNTEAFF. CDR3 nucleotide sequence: TGTGCCAGCAGCGCCGGACAGGGACATAACACTGAAGCTTTCTTT.

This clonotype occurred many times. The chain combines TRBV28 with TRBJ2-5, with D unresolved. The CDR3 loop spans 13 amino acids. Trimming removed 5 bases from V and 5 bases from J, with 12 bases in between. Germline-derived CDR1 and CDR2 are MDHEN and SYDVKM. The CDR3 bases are TGTGCCAGCAGTCCATGGGCCAGGGAGACCCAGTACTTC. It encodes CASSPWARETQYF.

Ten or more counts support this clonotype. The DNA of the CDR3 is TGCAGTGCTAGAGACAGGGTTAACCCCGGGGAGCTGTTTTTT. It encodes CSARDRVNPGELFF. This sequence joins TRBV20-1 and TRBJ2-2; D is possibly TRBD1 (5 bases). The CDR3 spans 14 residues. Germline V gene sequence: CDR1 DFQATT, CDR2 SNEGSKA (reference sequence). V was clipped by 0 bases and J by 6 bases, with 11 bases between them.

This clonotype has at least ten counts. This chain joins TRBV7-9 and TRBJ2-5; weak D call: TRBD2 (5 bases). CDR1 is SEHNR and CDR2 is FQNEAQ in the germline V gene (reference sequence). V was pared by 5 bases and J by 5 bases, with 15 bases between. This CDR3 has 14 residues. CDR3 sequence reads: CASSPGNIGETQYF. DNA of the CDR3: TGTGCCAGCAGCCCCGGGAACATTGGGGAGACCCAGTACTTC.

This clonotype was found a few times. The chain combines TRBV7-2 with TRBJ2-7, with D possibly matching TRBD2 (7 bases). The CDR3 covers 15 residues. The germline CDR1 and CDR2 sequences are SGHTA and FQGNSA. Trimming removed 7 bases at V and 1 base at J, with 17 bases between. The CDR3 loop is CASTVDRGGSYEQYF. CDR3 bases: TGTGCCAGCACCGTCGATAGGGGGGGGTCCTACGAGCAGTACTTC.

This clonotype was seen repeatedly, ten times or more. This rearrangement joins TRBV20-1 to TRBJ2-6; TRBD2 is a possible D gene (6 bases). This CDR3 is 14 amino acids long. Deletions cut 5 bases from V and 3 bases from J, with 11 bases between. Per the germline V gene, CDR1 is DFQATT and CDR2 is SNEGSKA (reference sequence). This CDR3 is CSAPTSRGANVLTF. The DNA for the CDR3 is TGCAGTGCTCCTACTAGCCGTGGGGCCAACGTCCTGACTTTC.

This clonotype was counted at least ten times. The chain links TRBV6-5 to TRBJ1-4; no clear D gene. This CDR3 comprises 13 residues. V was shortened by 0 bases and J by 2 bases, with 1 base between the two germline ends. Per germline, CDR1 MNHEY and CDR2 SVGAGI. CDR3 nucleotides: TGTGCCAGCAGTTACTCGACTAATGAAAAACTGTTTTTT. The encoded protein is CASSYSTNEKLFF.

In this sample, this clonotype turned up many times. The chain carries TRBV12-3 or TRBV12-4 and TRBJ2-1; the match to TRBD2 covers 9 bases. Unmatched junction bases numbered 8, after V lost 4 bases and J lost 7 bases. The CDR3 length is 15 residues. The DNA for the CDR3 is TGTGCCAGCAGTTCAGCGAGCGGGAGGAGGAATGAGCAGTTCTTC. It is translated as CASSSASGRRNEQFF.

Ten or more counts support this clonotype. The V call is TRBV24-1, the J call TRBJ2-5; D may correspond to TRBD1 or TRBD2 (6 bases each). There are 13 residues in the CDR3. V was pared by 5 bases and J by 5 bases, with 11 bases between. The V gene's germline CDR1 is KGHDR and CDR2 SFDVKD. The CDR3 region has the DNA TGTGCCACCAGTGTCGGGGGCTGGGAGACCCAGTACTTC. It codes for CATSVGGWETQYF.

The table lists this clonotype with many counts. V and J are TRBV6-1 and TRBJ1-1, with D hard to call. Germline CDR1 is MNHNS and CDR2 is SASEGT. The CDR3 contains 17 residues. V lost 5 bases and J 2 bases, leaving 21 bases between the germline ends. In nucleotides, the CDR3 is TGTGCCAGCAGTAATTTATATTTGCCAGGAGAAAACACTGAAGCTTTCTTT. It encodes CASSNLYLPGENTEAFF.

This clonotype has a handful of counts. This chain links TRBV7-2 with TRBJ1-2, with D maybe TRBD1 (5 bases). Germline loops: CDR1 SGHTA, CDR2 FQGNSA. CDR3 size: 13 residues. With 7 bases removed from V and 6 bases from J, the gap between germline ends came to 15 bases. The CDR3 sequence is CASKFQGIDGYTF. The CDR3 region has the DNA TGTGCCAGCAAATTCCAGGGTATCGATGGCTACACCTTC.

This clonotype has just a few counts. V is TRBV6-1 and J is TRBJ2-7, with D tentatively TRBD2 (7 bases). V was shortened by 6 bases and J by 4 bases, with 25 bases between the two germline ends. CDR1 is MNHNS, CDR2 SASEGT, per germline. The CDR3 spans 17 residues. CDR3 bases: TGTGCCAGCAGAGTACCCTGGGGGGGGCGGAGAATATACGAGCAGTACTTC. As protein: CASRVPWGGRRIYEQYF.

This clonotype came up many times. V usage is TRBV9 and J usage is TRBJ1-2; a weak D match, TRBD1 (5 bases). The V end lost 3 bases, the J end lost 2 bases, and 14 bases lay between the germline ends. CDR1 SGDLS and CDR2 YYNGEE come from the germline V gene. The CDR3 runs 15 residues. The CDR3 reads CASSAPVTGNYGYTF. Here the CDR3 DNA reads TGTGCCAGCAGCGCACCCGTCACAGGAAACTATGGCTACACCTTC.

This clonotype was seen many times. In DNA form, the CDR3 reads TGTGCCAGCAGCTCCGGGACTAGCTACAATGAGCAGTTCTTC. Protein product: CASSSGTSYNEQFF. J is TRBJ2-1 and V is TRBV7-9, with TRBD2 identical over 8 bases. Germline V lookup: CDR1 SEHNR, CDR2 FQNEAQ (reference sequence). There are 14 residues in the CDR3. The junction had 2 bases not matched to a gene; V was cut back by 4 bases and J by 3 bases.

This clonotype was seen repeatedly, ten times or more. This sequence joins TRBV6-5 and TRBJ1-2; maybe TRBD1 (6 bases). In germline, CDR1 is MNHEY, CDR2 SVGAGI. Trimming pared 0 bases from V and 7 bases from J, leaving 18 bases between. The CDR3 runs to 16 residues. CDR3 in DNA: TGTGCCAGCAGTTACTCTAGCACAGGGATTAGTCGTGGCTACACCTTC. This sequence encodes CASSYSSTGISRGYTF.

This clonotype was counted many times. CDR3 residues: CSARSGRAIQETQYF. The DNA of the CDR3 is TGCAGTGCTCGAAGCGGGAGGGCTATTCAAGAGACCCAGTACTTC. The chain couples TRBV20-1 to TRBJ2-5, with TRBD2 matching 10 bases. V shed 5 bases and J 2 bases; nucleotides not matched to a gene: 8. The CDR3 consists of 15 residues. Germline values: CDR1 DFQATT, CDR2 SNEGSKA (reference sequence).

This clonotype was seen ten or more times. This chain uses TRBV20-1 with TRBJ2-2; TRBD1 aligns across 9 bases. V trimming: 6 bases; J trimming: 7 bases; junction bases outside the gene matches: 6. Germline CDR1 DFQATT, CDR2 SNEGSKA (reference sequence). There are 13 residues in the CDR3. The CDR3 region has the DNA TGCAGTGCCGCGACAGGGGGGGACGGGGAGCTGTTTTTT. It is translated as CSAATGGDGELFF.

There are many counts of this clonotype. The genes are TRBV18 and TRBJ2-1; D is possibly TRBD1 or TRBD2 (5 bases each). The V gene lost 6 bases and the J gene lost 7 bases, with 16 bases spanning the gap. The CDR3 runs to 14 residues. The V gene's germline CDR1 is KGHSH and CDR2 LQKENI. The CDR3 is CASSPGTEQNEQFF. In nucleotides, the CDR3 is TGTGCCAGCTCTCCCGGGACCGAGCAGAATGAGCAGTTCTTC.

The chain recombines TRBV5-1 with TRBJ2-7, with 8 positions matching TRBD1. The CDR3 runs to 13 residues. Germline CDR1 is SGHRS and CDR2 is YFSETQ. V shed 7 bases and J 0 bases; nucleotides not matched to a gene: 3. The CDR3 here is CASRQGSSYEQYF. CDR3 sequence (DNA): TGCGCCAGCCGACAGGGGAGCTCCTACGAGCAGTACTTC. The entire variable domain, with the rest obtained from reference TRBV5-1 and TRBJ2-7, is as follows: KAGVTQTPRYLIKTRGQQVTLSCSPISGHRSVSWYQQTPGQGLQFLFEYFSETQRNKGNFPGRFSGRQFSNSRSEMNVSTLELGDSALYLCASRQGSSYEQYFGPGTRLTVT.

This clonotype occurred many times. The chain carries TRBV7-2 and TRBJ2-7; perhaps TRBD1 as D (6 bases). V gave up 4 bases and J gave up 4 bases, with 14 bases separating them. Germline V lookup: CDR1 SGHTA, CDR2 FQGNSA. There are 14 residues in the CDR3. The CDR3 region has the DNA TGTGCCAGCAGCTCTACAGGGTCGGGGTACGAGCAGTACTTC. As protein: CASSSTGSGYEQYF.

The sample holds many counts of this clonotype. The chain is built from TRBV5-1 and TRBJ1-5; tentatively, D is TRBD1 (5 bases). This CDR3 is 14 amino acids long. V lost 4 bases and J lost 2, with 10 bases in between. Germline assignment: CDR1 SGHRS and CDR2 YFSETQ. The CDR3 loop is CASSPDRGNQPQHF. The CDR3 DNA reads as TGCGCCAGCAGCCCTGACAGAGGCAATCAGCCCCAGCATTTT.

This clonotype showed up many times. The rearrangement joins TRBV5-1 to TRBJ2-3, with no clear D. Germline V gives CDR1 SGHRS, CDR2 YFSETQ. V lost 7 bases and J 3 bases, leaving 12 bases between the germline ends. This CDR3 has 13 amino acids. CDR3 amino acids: CASETPGTDTQYF. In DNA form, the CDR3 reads TGCGCCAGCGAAACACCTGGGACAGATACGCAGTATTTT.

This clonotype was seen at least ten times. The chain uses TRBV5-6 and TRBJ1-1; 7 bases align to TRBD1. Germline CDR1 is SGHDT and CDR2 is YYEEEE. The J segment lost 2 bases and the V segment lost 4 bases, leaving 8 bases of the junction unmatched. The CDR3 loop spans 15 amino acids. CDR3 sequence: CASSRAQGRNTEAFF. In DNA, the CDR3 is TGTGCCAGCAGCCGAGCACAGGGGCGCAACACTGAAGCTTTCTTT.

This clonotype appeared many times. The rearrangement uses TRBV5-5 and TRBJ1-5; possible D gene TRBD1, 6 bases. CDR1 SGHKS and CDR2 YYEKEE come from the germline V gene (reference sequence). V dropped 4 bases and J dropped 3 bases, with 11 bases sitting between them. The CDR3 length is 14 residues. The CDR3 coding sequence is TGTGCCAGCAGCCCAGGACAGATCAATCAGCCCCAGCATTTT. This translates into CASSPGQINQPQHF. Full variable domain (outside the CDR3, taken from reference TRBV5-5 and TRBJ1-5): DAGVTQSPTHLIKTRGQQVTLRCSPISGHKSVSWYQQVLGQGPQFIFQYYEKEERGRGNFPDRFSARQFPNYSSELNVNALLLGDSALYLCASSPGQINQPQHFGDGTRLSIL.